The rows below give T cell receptor beta chains drawn from one sample of a study of blood T cell repertoires in COVID-19. Some clones are missing from TCRdb's copy, which holds only in-frame ones; the method was immunoSEQ multiplex PCR. The repertoire consists of a few hundred thousand clones, with 85% occurring once and the leading ten covering 2% to 3%. Sequencing used peripheral blood. All receptors come from a woman in her seventies with COVID-19, enrolled during active disease. Each CDR3 is given with its conserved first and last residue. The order of the fields is clone size, D gene, V gene, J gene, CDR3 DNA, CDR3 protein. The D gene is left open where the match is weak. The size entry is marked missing in some rows and otherwise reads once, few, many or a size class.

>NA|NA|TRBV12-5|TRBJ2-5
TGTGCTAGTGGTTTGGTTCTTGCGACAGATCTCCAAGAGACCCAGTACTTC
CASGLVLATDLQETQYF
>NA|NA|TRBV5-6|TRBJ1-2
TGTGCCAGCAGGACAGGATCTAACTATGGCTACACCTTC
CASRTGSNYGYTF
>NA|NA|TRBV12-5|TRBJ2-5
TGTGCTAGTGGACGAAGGGGAGAGACCCAGTACTTC
CASGRRGETQYF
>NA|NA|TRBV3-1/TRBV3-2|TRBJ1-1
TGTGCCAGCAGCCAAGATGGGGCAAACACTGAAGCTTTCTTT
CASSQDGANTEAFF
>NA|NA|TRBV10-1|TRBJ1-2
TGCGCCAGCAGTGAGGCCAACCGGGACAAAAAATATGGCTACACCTTC
CASSEANRDKKYGYTF
>once|TRBD1|TRBV5-1|TRBJ1-6
TGCGCCAGCACCTTGGACAGGGGAGATTCACCCCTCCACTTT
CASTLDRGDSPLHF
>NA|NA|TRBV7-9|TRBJ2-5
TGTGCCAGCAGCTCCCCCTGGGCCCCGTACCAAGAGACCCAGTACTTC
CASSSPWAPYQETQYF
>NA|NA|TRBV18|TRBJ1-6
TGTGCCAGCTCACCGCTGGAAGGGGGATCAAATTCACCCCTCCACTTT
CASSPLEGGSNSPLHF
>NA|TRBD1|TRBV24-1|TRBJ2-2
TGTGCCACCAGTGATGTGGGACAGGGCGCCGGGGAGCTGTTTTTT
CATSDVGQGAGELFF
>NA|NA|TRBV27|TRBJ1-5
TGTGCCAGCAGTTTTGGGCCAGGGACTGGGCCCCAGCATTTT
CASSFGPGTGPQHF
>NA|TRBD1|TRBV6-5|TRBJ1-2
TGTGCCAGCAGTCTGGGACAGGACCCAACCTATGGCTACACCTTC
CASSLGQDPTYGYTF
>NA|NA|TRBV7-6|TRBJ2-1
TGTGCCAGCAGCTTGTCACCGAGAGGCGGTTCCTACAATGAGCAGTTCTTC
CASSLSPRGGSYNEQFF
>NA|NA|TRBV7-3|TRBJ1-1
TGTGCCAGCAGCCAGACAGGCGCTGAAGCTTTCTTT
CASSQTGAEAFF
>NA|TRBD2|TRBV4-3|TRBJ2-2
TGCGCCAGCAGCCCCAGCGGGGGTTACACCGGGGAGCTGTTTTTT
CASSPSGGYTGELFF
>NA|TRBD1|TRBV29-1|TRBJ2-7
TGCAGCGTTGGGGCCGGGGACAGGGGATCCTACGAGCAGTACTTC
CSVGAGDRGSYEQYF
>NA|TRBD1|TRBV5-6|TRBJ1-2
TGTGCCAGCAGGGGGACAGGAGTTGGATATGGCTACACCTTC
CASRGTGVGYGYTF
>NA|TRBD2|TRBV7-3|TRBJ2-2
TGTGCCAGCAGCTTAAGCCCTAGCGGGGCGGGGGCCGGGGAGCTGTTTTTT
CASSLSPSGAGAGELFF
>NA|TRBD1|TRBV19|TRBJ2-3
TGTGCCAGTAGTATCGGGACAGGGACAGATACGCAGTATTTT
CASSIGTGTDTQYF
>NA|TRBD1|TRBV11-3|TRBJ1-1
TGTGCCAGCAGCCGAAGACAGGGGGCGTTTTCTCCCTTGAACACTGAAGCTTTCTTT
CASSRRQGAFSPLNTEAFF
>NA|TRBD1|TRBV28|TRBJ1-2
TGTGCCAGCAGTGCTCCGGGACAGGGGTTTGGCTACACCTTC
CASSAPGQGFGYTF
>NA|TRBD2|TRBV7-2|TRBJ2-1
TGTGCCAGCAGCCCGACCATAGCGGGAGGTGGGGAGCAGTTCTTC
CASSPTIAGGGEQFF
>NA|NA|TRBV11-2|TRBJ1-2
TGTGCCAGCAGCTTCGACACGGACAGCCTTGGCTACACCTTC
CASSFDTDSLGYTF
>once|TRBD2|TRBV5-1|TRBJ2-3
TGCGCCAGCAGCGAGGGACTAGTAACAGATACGCAGTATTTT
CASSEGLVTDTQYF
>NA|TRBD2|TRBV7-3|TRBJ2-5
TGTGCCAGCAGCTTAAAAGGACTAGCGGGAGTTGAGACCCAGTACTTC
CASSLKGLAGVETQYF
>once|NA|TRBV3-1/TRBV3-2|TRBJ2-2
TGTGCCAGCAGCCCCGGCGCAGGGACAAACACCGGGGAGCTGTTTTTT
CASSPGAGTNTGELFF
>NA|NA|TRBV18|TRBJ1-1
TGTGCCAGCTCACCAGATCAGGGGACTGAAGCTTTCTTT
CASSPDQGTEAFF
>NA|NA|TRBV10-1|TRBJ2-7
TGCGCCGCCCGAGGGAACGAGCAGTACTTC
CAARGNEQYF
>once|NA|TRBV12-5|TRBJ2-7
TGTGCTAGTGGTTTGATGGGGGCCTCCTCCTACGAGCAGTACTTC
CASGLMGASSYEQYF
>NA|NA|TRBV18|TRBJ2-5
TGTGCCAGCTCACCACTAGCGGAGTACCAAGAGACCCAGTACTTC
CASSPLAEYQETQYF
>NA|NA|TRBV6-1|TRBJ1-4
TGTGCCAGCAGTGAAGCGTTGTCAGGGCGTGAAAAACTGTTTTTT
CASSEALSGREKLFF
>NA|TRBD2|TRBV4-1|TRBJ2-5
TGCGCCAGCAGCCAAGAAGGACTAGCGGGTGTTCAAGAGACCCAGTACTTC
CASSQEGLAGVQETQYF
>NA|NA|TRBV5-8|TRBJ2-7
TGTGCCAGCAGCTTGTTTCGGGTGGATCCCTACGAGCAGTACTTC
CASSLFRVDPYEQYF
>NA|TRBD1|TRBV5-1|TRBJ2-1
TGCGCCAGCAGTCGGCTCGTCACAGGGGTAGAGTCCTACAATGAGCAGTTCTTC
CASSRLVTGVESYNEQFF
>NA|NA|TRBV29-1|TRBJ1-2
TGCAGCGTTGAAAACAGGCTCTACTATGGCTACACCTTC
CSVENRLYYGYTF
>NA|NA|TRBV6-5|TRBJ2-1
TGTGCCATCGGACAGCCGAGCTCCTACAATGAGCAGTTCTTC
CAIGQPSSYNEQFF
>NA|NA|TRBV11-3|TRBJ2-5
TGTGCCAGCAGCTTAGCCAGCGGGTCAGGGGGGCTTTTACAAGAGACCCAGTACTTC
CASSLASGSGGLLQETQYF
>NA|TRBD1|TRBV11-2|TRBJ1-1
TGTGCCAGCAGTCTAGGGACAGCGAACACTGAAGCTTTCTTT
CASSLGTANTEAFF
>NA|TRBD1|TRBV24-1|TRBJ1-1
TGTGCCACACAGGGGGCGGTGAACACTGAAGCTTTCTTT
CATQGAVNTEAFF
>NA|NA|TRBV5-1|TRBJ2-3
TGCGCCAGCAGCTTGGAGGTAGCACGTAGCACAGATACGCAGTATTTT
CASSLEVARSTDTQYF
>NA|TRBD1|TRBV3-1/TRBV3-2|TRBJ1-2
TGTGCCAGCAGCCAAAACAGGGGCGGCTATGGCTACACCTTC
CASSQNRGGYGYTF
>NA|NA|TRBV5-5|TRBJ1-3
TGTGCCAGCAGCTTGGTTGGGGGCCGCTCTGGAAACACCATATATTTT
CASSLVGGRSGNTIYF
>NA|TRBD2|TRBV11-1|TRBJ2-7
TGTGCCAGCAGCGCCCGGACTAGCGGGAGCTCCTACGAGCAGTACTTC
CASSARTSGSSYEQYF
>NA|NA|TRBV6-4|TRBJ2-3
TGTGCCAGCAGCCCCAAAGGGGGGGCAGATACGCAGTATTTT
CASSPKGGADTQYF
>once|NA|TRBV6-2/TRBV6-3|TRBJ1-2
TGTGCCAGCAGTTCTATCTCGGATGGCTACACCTTC
CASSSISDGYTF
>NA|NA|TRBV7-9|TRBJ1-2
TGTGCCAGCAGCTTAGCGCAGGGAGGTAACTATGGCTACACCTTC
CASSLAQGGNYGYTF
>once|TRBD1|TRBV5-6|TRBJ2-2
TGTGCCAGCTTGCGGGACAGGGGGCAAGTCGGGGAGCTGTTTTTT
CASLRDRGQVGELFF
>NA|NA|TRBV7-9|TRBJ2-6
TGTGCCAGCGGTCGACAGAATACTGGGGCCAACGTCCTGACTTTC
CASGRQNTGANVLTF
>NA|NA|TRBV19|TRBJ1-5
TGTGCCAGTAGTATAGATCTTGGGGGCGAGGGCAATCAGCCCCAGCATTTT
CASSIDLGGEGNQPQHF
>once|NA|TRBV5-1|TRBJ2-7
TGCGCCAGCAGCTTAATGGACAGTTCCTACGAGCAGTACTTC
CASSLMDSSYEQYF
>NA|TRBD2|TRBV9|TRBJ2-2
TGTGCCAGCAGCCCCCTTTATACGACTAGCGGGAGGTATAACACCGGGGAGCTGTTTTTT
CASSPLYTTSGRYNTGELFF
>few|TRBD2|TRBV28|TRBJ2-1
TGTGCCAGCAGTTTATTTATTGAGACTAGCGGGAGACGGGGCGCCTACAATGAGCAGTTCTTC
CASSLFIETSGRRGAYNEQFF
>NA|NA|TRBV24-1|TRBJ2-6
TGTGCCACCAGTGATTCTAGACCCGGGGCCAACGTCCTGACTTTC
CATSDSRPGANVLTF